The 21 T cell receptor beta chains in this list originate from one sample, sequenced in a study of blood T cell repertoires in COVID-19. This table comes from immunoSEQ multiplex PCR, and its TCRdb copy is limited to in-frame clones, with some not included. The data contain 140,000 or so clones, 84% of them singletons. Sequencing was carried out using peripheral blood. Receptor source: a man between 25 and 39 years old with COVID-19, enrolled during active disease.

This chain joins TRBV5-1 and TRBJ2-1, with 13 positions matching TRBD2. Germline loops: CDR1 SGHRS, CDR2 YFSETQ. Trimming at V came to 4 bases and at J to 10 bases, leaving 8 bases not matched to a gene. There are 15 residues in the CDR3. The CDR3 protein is CASSRTSGSVREQFF. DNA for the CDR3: TGCGCCAGCAGCCGGACTAGCGGGAGCGTACGAGAGCAGTTCTTC.

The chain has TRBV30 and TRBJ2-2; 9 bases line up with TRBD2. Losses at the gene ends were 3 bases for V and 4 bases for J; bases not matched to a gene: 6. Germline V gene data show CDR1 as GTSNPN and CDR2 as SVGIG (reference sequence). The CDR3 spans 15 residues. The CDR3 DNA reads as TGTGCCTGGAGAATAGCGGGAGTGGGCACCGGGGAGCTGTTTTTT. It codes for CAWRIAGVGTGELFF.

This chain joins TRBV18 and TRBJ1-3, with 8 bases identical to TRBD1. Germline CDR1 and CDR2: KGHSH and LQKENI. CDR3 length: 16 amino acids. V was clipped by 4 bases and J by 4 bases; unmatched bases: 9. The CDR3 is CASSLYRDRRGNTIYF. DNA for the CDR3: TGTGCCAGCTCACTTTATCGGGACAGGCGCGGAAACACCATATATTTT. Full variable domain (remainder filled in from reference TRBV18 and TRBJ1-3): NAGVMQNPRHLVRRRGQEARLRCSPMKGHSHVYWYRQLPEEGLKFMVYLQKENIIDESGMPKERFSAEFPKEGPSILRIQQVVRGDSAAYFCASSLYRDRRGNTIYFGEGSWLTVV.

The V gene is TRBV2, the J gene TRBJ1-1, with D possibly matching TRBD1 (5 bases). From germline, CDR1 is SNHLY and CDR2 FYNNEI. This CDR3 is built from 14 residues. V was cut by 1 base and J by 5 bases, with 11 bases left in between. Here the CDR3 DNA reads TGTGCCAGCAGTGAAGGCAGGGTAAGGACTGAAGCTTTCTTT. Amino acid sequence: CASSEGRVRTEAFF. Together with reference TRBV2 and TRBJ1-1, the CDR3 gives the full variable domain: EPEVTQTPSHQVTQMGQEVILRCVPISNHLYFYWYRQILGQKVEFLVSFYNNEISEKSEIFDDQFSVERPDGSNFTLKIRSTKLEDSAMYFCASSEGRVRTEAFFGQGTRLTVV.

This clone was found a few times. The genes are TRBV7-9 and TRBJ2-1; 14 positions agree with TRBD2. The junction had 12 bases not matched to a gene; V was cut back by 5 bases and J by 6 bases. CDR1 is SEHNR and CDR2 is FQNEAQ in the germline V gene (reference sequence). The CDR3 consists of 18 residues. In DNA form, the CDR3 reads TGTGCCAGCAGCCGGGGACTAGCGGGAGATTATGGTGGCAATGAGCAGTTCTTC. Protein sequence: CASSRGLAGDYGGNEQFF.

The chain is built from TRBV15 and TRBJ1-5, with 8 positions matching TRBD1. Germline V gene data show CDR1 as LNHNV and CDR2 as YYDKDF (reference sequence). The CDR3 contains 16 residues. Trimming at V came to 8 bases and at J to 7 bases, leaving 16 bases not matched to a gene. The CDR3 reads CATGGAQGDRGQPQHF. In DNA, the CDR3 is TGTGCCACCGGTGGGGCACAGGGGGATCGTGGGCAGCCCCAGCATTTT.

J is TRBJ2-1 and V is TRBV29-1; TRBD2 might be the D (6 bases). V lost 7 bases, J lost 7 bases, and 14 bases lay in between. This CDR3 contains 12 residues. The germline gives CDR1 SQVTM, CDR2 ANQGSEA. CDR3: CSAPGLLNEQFF. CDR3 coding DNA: TGCAGCGCCCCGGGACTCCTAAATGAGCAGTTCTTC.

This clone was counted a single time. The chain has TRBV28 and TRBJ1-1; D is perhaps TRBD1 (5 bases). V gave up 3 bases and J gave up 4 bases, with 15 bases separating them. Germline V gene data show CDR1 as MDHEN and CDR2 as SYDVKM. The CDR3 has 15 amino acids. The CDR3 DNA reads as TGTGCCAGCAGTTTTCTTTGGGGGGGAGGCACTGAAGCTTTCTTT. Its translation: CASSFLWGGGTEAFF. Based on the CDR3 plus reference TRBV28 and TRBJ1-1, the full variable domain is DVKVTQSSRYLVKRTGEKVFLECVQDMDHENMFWYRQDPGLGLRLIYFSYDVKMKEKGDIPEGYSVSREKKERFSLILESASTNQTSMYLCASSFLWGGGTEAFFGQGTRLTVV.

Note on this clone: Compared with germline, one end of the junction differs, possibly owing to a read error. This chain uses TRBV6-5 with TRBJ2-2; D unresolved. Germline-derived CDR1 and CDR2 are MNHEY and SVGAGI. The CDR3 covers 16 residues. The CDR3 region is CASTYLLTDPTGELFF. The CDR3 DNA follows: TGTGCCAGCACTTACCTACTCACAGATCCGACCGGGGAGCTGTTTTTT.

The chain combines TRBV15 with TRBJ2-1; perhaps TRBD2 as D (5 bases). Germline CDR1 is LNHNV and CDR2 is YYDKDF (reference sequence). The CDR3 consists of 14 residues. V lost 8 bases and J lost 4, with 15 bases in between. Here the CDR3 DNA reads TGTGCCACCCGGAAGAGGGAGATGTACAATGAGCAGTTCTTC. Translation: CATRKREMYNEQFF.

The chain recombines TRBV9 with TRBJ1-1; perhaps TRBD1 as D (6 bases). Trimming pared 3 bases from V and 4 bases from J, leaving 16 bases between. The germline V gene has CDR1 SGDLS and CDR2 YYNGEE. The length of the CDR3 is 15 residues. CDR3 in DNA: TGTGCCAGCAGCGACCCGGGACACGAGGTCACTGAAGCTTTCTTT. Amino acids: CASSDPGHEVTEAFF.

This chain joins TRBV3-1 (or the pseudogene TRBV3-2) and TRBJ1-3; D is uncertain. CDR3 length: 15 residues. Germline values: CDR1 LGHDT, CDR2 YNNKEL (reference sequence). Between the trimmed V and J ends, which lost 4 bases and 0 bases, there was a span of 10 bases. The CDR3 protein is CASSRGPSSGNTIYF. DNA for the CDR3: TGTGCCAGCAGCCGCGGGCCGAGCTCTGGAAACACCATATATTTT.

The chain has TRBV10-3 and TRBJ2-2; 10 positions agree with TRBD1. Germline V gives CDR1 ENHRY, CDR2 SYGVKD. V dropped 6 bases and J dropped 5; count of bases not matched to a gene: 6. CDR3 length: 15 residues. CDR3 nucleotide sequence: TGTGCCATCAGCCCCGGGACAGGGGCTACCGGGGAGCTGTTTTTT. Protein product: CAISPGTGATGELFF.

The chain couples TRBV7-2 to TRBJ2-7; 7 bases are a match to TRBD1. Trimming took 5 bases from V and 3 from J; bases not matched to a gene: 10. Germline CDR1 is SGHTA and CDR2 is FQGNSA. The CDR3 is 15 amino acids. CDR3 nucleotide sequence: TGTGCCAGCAGCGAGGACAGGAGCAGACACTACGAGCAGTACTTC. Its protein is CASSEDRSRHYEQYF.

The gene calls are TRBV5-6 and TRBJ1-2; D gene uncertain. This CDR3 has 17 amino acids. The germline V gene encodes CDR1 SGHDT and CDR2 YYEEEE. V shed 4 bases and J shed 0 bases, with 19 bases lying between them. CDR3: CASSPSSKMAPNYGYTF. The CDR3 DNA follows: TGTGCCAGCAGCCCATCGTCCAAGATGGCCCCTAACTATGGCTACACCTTC.

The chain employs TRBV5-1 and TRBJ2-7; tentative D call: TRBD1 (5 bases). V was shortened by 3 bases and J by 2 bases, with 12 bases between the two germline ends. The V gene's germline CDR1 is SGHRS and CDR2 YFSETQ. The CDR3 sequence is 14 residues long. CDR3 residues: CASSSTVLTYEQYF. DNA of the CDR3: TGCGCCAGCAGCTCGACAGTTTTGACCTACGAGCAGTACTTC.

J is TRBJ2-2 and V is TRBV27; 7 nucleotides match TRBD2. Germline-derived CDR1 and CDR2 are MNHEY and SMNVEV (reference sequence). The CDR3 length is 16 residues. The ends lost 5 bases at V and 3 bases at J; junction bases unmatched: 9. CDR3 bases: TGTGCCAGCAGTCCAACCCCGGGACTATACACCGGGGAGCTGTTTTTT. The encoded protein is CASSPTPGLYTGELFF.

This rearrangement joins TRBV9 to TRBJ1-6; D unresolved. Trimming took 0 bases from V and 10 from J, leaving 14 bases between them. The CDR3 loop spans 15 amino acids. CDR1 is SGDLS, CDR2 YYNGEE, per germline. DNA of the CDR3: TGTGCCAGCAGCGTAGTAGACTCGGGAAGGTCACCCCTCCACTTT. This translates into CASSVVDSGRSPLHF.

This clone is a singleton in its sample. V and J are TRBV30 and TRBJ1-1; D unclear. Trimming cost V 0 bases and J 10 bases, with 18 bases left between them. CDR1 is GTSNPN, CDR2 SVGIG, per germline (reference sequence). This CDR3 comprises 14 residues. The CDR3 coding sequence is TGTGCCTGGAGTGTACTAGGAGGGTTAGGAGGAGCTTTCTTT. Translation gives CAWSVLGGLGGAFF.

The CDR3 region has the DNA TGTGCCCTGGGGCAACCTGACGAGCAGTACTTC. Amino acid sequence: CALGQPDEQYF. V gene TRBV30 combines with J gene TRBJ2-7, with D possibly matching TRBD1 (5 bases). The germline CDR1 and CDR2 sequences are GTSNPN and SVGIG (reference sequence). Trimming cost V 8 bases and J 5 bases, with 13 bases left between them. The CDR3 has 11 amino acids.

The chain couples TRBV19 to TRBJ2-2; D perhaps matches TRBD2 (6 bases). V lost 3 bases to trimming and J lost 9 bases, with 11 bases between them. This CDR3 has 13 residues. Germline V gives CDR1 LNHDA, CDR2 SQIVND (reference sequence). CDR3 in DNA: TGTGCCAGTAGTATCGGGGGAGGACGGGAGCTGTTTTTT. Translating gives CASSIGGGRELFF.